A selection of T cell receptor beta chains follows, all from one sample in a study of CD8+ T cells in alopecia areata. Clones were sequenced by immunoSEQ multiplex PCR, and TCRdb holds only the in-frame ones, with some missing. The sample records approximately 99,000 clones, under 65% being singletons. The sequencing input was NKG2D-low CD8+ T cells sorted from blood. These receptors were obtained from a human donor with alopecia areata. Both conserved end residues are part of each CDR3. Each record gives: V gene, D gene, J gene, clone size, CDR3 DNA, CDR3 protein. A D gene is named only where the DNA matches it firmly. Part of the rows lack a size; the others show once, few, many or a class for expanded clones.

>TRBV5-7|NA|TRBJ2-1|NA
TGTGCCAGCAGCTTGGGATGGTCGGTCGCCGGGAATATCTACAATGAGCAGTTCTTC
CASSLGWSVAGNIYNEQFF
>TRBV18|TRBD2|TRBJ2-4|few
TGTGCCAGCTCCTGGACTAGCGGGATCGGAGACATTCAGTACTTC
CASSWTSGIGDIQYF
>TRBV27|NA|TRBJ2-6|NA
TGTGCCAGCAGTTTCGGTCTGGTGGGGGCCAACGTCCTGACTTTC
CASSFGLVGANVLTF
>TRBV29-1|NA|TRBJ2-2|NA
TGCAGCGTTGGAGAGGACACCGGGGAGCTGTTTTTT
CSVGEDTGELFF
>TRBV6-5|NA|TRBJ2-7|NA
TGTGCCAGCAGTTTTCAGGGTTACGAGCAGTACTTC
CASSFQGYEQYF
>TRBV5-6|NA|TRBJ2-1|NA
TGTGCCAGCAGCTTGGGGACCACTAATGAGCAGTTCTTC
CASSLGTTNEQFF
>TRBV4-1|TRBD1|TRBJ2-1|few
TGCGCCAGCAGCCATACAGGGGGCGAGGATGAGCAGTTCTTC
CASSHTGGEDEQFF
>TRBV27|NA|TRBJ2-7|NA
TGTGCCAGCAGTTTTCTAAGACAGCTTTTCGAGCAGTACTTC
CASSFLRQLFEQYF
>TRBV28|NA|TRBJ1-1|NA
TGTGCCAGCGGGTCGTTAGGGTCTAACACTGAAGCTTTCTTT
CASGSLGSNTEAFF
>TRBV30|TRBD1|TRBJ1-2|NA
TGTGCCTGGAGTGTACCGGACAGGCCGGTCTCTGGCTACACCTTC
CAWSVPDRPVSGYTF
>TRBV7-2|NA|TRBJ2-7|NA
TGTGCCAGCAGCTTAATTCAGTTAAGCTCCTACGAGCAGTACTTC
CASSLIQLSSYEQYF
>TRBV23-1|NA|TRBJ2-1|NA
TGCGCCAGCACCAAGGAGACAGGCATCGACGATGAGCAGTTCTTC
CASTKETGIDDEQFF
>TRBV28|TRBD2|TRBJ2-1|NA
TGTGCCAGCAGTTTAGAAGCGGGAGCCGGTGAGCAGTTCTTC
CASSLEAGAGEQFF
>TRBV28|NA|TRBJ1-1|NA
TGTGCCAGCAGTTTGTCAGGAGCGGGTACTGAAGCTTTCTTT
CASSLSGAGTEAFF
>TRBV28|NA|TRBJ2-1|few
TGTGCCAGCAGTTTTTCGTCCTACAATGAGCAGTTCTTC
CASSFSSYNEQFF
>TRBV5-1|TRBD1|TRBJ1-1|NA
TGCGCCAGCAGCGCCCGACAGGGTATGGTCACTGAAGCTTTCTTT
CASSARQGMVTEAFF
>TRBV2|NA|TRBJ2-7|NA
TGTGCCAGCGTAGAGATCCAGGATTACGAGCAGTACTTC
CASVEIQDYEQYF
>TRBV2|TRBD1|TRBJ1-1|NA
TGTGCCAGCGGGGCTTCAGGGGGCAACTCTGAAGCTTTCTTT
CASGASGGNSEAFF
>TRBV19|TRBD1|TRBJ1-5|few
TGTGCCAGTAGTATTGGGACAGGCAGCAATCAGCCCCAGCATTTT
CASSIGTGSNQPQHF
>TRBV7-9|NA|TRBJ1-4|NA
TGTGCCAGCAGTTTTTTGGGTACTAATGAAAAACTGTTTTTT
CASSFLGTNEKLFF
>TRBV6-5|NA|TRBJ2-7|NA
TGTGCCAGCAGTAGTACCGGGAAAGCCTACGGGGAGCAGTACTTC
CASSSTGKAYGEQYF
>TRBV4-2|NA|TRBJ1-2|NA
TGTGCCAGCAGCCAAGGGGGCGCAGGCTATGGCTACACCTTC
CASSQGGAGYGYTF
>TRBV7-2|NA|TRBJ2-5|NA
TGTGCCAGCAGCTTAGCTCTCCGGGTGATCGAGACCCAGTACTTC
CASSLALRVIETQYF
>TRBV7-9|TRBD2|TRBJ2-7|NA
TGTGCCAGCAGCTTTAGCGGGAGGACCTACGAGCAGTACTTC
CASSFSGRTYEQYF
>TRBV30|NA|TRBJ2-1|NA
NA
CAWSVSVPAEQFF
>TRBV13|NA|TRBJ2-1|NA
TGTGCCAGCAGCGGACTTTTGAGTGAGCAGTTCTTC
CASSGLLSEQFF
>TRBV7-3|NA|TRBJ2-7|NA
TGTGCCAGCAGCTTAGGCGCAGGGATAGGGTACGAGCAGTACTTC
CASSLGAGIGYEQYF
>TRBV27|TRBD1|TRBJ2-5|NA
TGTGCCAGCACCCCCGGGACAGGGTGGCCGGAGACCCAGTACTTC
CASTPGTGWPETQYF
>TRBV29-1|TRBD2|TRBJ2-1|NA
TGCAGCGTTGAATTAGCGGGAGATTATGAGCAGTTCTTC
CSVELAGDYEQFF